This is a list of T cell receptor beta chains from one sample in a study of cytomegalovirus exposure and HLA in healthy donors. Assay used: immunoSEQ multiplex PCR; TCRdb lists only in-frame clones, some missing. Here the sample spans about 84,000 clones, 75% to 90% being singletons. The sequenced material came from PBMCs. These receptors were obtained from a young man in good health and CMV-seronegative. CDR3s include the opening cysteine and the closing phenylalanine or tryptophan. The D gene is left open where the match is weak. Expanded clones are given a class, and other clones once, few, many or no size at all.

TRBJ2-7 | TRBV29-1 | TRBD1 | NA | TGCAGCGTTGACTGGGACAGCCCCACCTACGAGCAGTACTTC | CSVDWDSPTYEQYF
TRBJ2-2 | TRBV7-9 | TRBD2 | NA | TGTTCCAGCAGCTTGGGACTAGCGGCTACCGGGGAGCTGTTTTTT | CSSSLGLAATGELFF
TRBJ2-7 | TRBV5-4 | TRBD2 | NA | TGTGCCAGCAGCTCCGGGACTAGGGACTACGAGCAGTACTTC | CASSSGTRDYEQYF
TRBJ1-4 | TRBV6-1 | NA | NA | TGTGCCAGCAGGTCTACAGCAACTAATGAAAAACTGTTTTTT | CASRSTATNEKLFF
TRBJ1-5 | TRBV6-6 | NA | NA | TGTGCCTCAGGAGGGCAGGGAGATCAGCCCCAGCATTTT | CASGGQGDQPQHF
TRBJ2-7 | TRBV5-4 | TRBD2 | NA | TGTGCCAGCAGACCCGATCTAGCGGGGGCCTACGAGCAGTACTTC | CASRPDLAGAYEQYF
TRBJ2-1 | TRBV4-2 | NA | once | TGTGCCAGCAGCCAAGCGCAGCGCGAGCAGTTCTTC | CASSQAQREQFF
TRBJ1-5 | TRBV28 | NA | NA | TGTGCCAGCAGTTTATGGCGGGGGCCTACACAATATCAGCCCCAGCATTTT | CASSLWRGPTQYQPQHF
TRBJ2-5 | TRBV5-1 | TRBD1 | NA | TGCGCCAGCAGCTGGGGGACAGGGGAAGAGACCCAGTACTTC | CASSWGTGEETQYF
TRBJ1-5 | TRBV27 | NA | NA | TGTGCCAGCAGGGCCCTCAATCAGCCCCAGCATTTT | CASRALNQPQHF
TRBJ1-2 | TRBV5-1 | TRBD1 | NA | TGCGCCAGCAGCTTACTATCACAAGGGGGCGGATATGGCTACACCTTC | CASSLLSQGGGYGYTF
TRBJ2-3 | TRBV27 | TRBD2 | NA | TGTGCCAGCGGCCCAGCTAGCGGGATTGGTGTCGGTACGCAGTATTTT | CASGPASGIGVGTQYF
TRBJ2-1 | TRBV25-1 | NA | NA | TGTGCCAGCACTCTAGGCCGGGGGAATGAGCAGTTCTTC | CASTLGRGNEQFF
TRBJ2-1 | TRBV5-8 | TRBD2 | NA | TGTGCCAGCATTCGGCTAGCGGGATTTAGGAGCTCCTACAATGAGCAGTTCTTC | CASIRLAGFRSSYNEQFF
TRBJ2-5 | TRBV19 | NA | NA | TGTGCCAGTAGTCCTAGTAGGGGGGAGACCCAGTACTTC | CASSPSRGETQYF
TRBJ1-2 | TRBV6-1 | NA | NA | TGTGCCAGCAGGCTAGGGGGAGTCATCTATGGCTACACCTTC | CASRLGGVIYGYTF
TRBJ2-4 | TRBV9 | TRBD2 | NA | TGTGCCAGCAGCTACGGGGAGGCTAGCGGTAAAAACATTCAGTACTTC | CASSYGEASGKNIQYF
TRBJ2-1 | TRBV5-1 | NA | NA | TGCGCCAGCAGCTTGCCTAATCTCAATGAGCAGTTCTTC | CASSLPNLNEQFF
TRBJ1-6 | TRBV28 | NA | NA | TGTGCCAGCAGCCCTAGGGGGATTAATTCACCCCTCCACTTT | CASSPRGINSPLHF
TRBJ1-3 | TRBV7-2 | NA | NA | TGTGCCAGCAGCTCCCAGGGAGGTCTGAGGGGAAACACCATATATTTT | CASSSQGGLRGNTIYF
TRBJ2-1 | TRBV5-1 | TRBD2 | NA | TGCGCCAGCAGCTGGGGACTAGCGGGAGACAATGAGCAGTTCTTC | CASSWGLAGDNEQFF
TRBJ1-6 | TRBV18 | TRBD1 | NA | TGTGCCAGCTCCCGGGACAGAGATAATTCACCCCTCCACTTT | CASSRDRDNSPLHF
TRBJ1-2 | TRBV15 | NA | NA | TGTGCCACCAGCAGATCACATAACTATGGCTACACCTTC | CATSRSHNYGYTF
TRBJ2-1 | TRBV7-8 | NA | NA | TGTGCCAGCAGCTTAGATCGGCGGCGTGAGCAGTTCTTC | CASSLDRRREQFF
TRBJ2-7 | TRBV5-1 | NA | once | TGCGCCAGCAGCTTGGCCGGGCGGGGATACGAGCAGTACTTT | CASSLAGRGYEQYF
TRBJ1-2 | TRBV4-3 | TRBD1 | NA | TGCGCCAGCAGCCAAGTAGTAATGGGACAGGGGGCGAGAGGCTACACCTTT | CASSQVVMGQGARGYTF
TRBJ2-1 | TRBV19 | NA | NA | TGTGCCAGTAGTATAGGGCGGGTAAAGGGGCAGTTCTTC | CASSIGRVKGQFF
TRBJ2-7 | TRBV6-5 | NA | NA | TGTGCCAGCAGTTACGGCATAGCCCTGTACTTC | CASSYGIALYF
TRBJ2-7 | TRBV7-8 | TRBD2 | NA | TGTGCCAGCAGCCCTAGACTAGCGGGACCCTACGAGCAGTACTTC | CASSPRLAGPYEQYF